The 11 T cell receptor beta chains presented below share a single source sample, sequenced in a study of blood T cells in healthy people across ages. Primers used in a second PCR of roughly 6 to 12 cycles were a sample-barcoded 5' primer and a J-beta primer mix. TCRdb passed the 5' RACE reads through MiXCR, listing each CDR3 protein once. The repertoire holds over 500,000 distinct CDR3 sequences, with over 40% as singletons. The sequencing input was blood. Receptors originate from a woman of 80 years or more in good health.

The genes are TRBV7-6 and TRBJ2-6; tentative D call: TRBD1 (5 bases). The V gene lost 2 bases and the J gene lost 9 bases, with 20 bases spanning the gap. CDR1 and CDR2 from the germline V gene are SGHVS and FNYEAQ. The CDR3 is 17 amino acids. Here the CDR3 reads CASSLFQGLGSGNVLTF. The DNA for the CDR3 is TGTGCCAGCAGCTTATTTCAGGGATTAGGTTCGGGCAACGTCCTGACTTTC.

The CDR3 sequence: CASSLQKEQFF. For the CDR3, the DNA is TGTGCCAGCAGTTTACAAAAGGAGCAGTTCTTC. V and J are TRBV28 and TRBJ2-1; no definite D call. V lost 2 bases to trimming and J lost 10 bases, with 6 bases between them. Per germline, CDR1 MDHEN and CDR2 SYDVKM. The CDR3 contains 11 residues.

The sample holds many counts of this clonotype. V is TRBV15 and J is TRBJ2-3; 8 nucleotides line up with TRBD1. The junction had 8 bases not matched to a gene; V was cut back by 5 bases and J by 1 base. The CDR3 contains 16 residues. The germline V gene has CDR1 LNHNV and CDR2 YYDKDF (reference sequence). The CDR3 region has the DNA TGTGCCACCAGCGGACAGGGTAATATTGGCACAGATACGCAGTATTTT. Amino acid sequence: CATSGQGNIGTDTQYF.

J is TRBJ1-3 and V is TRBV7-2; D is perhaps TRBD1 (6 bases). Trimming removed 5 bases from V and 2 bases from J, with 13 bases in between. This CDR3 contains 15 residues. Per germline, CDR1 SGHTA and CDR2 FQGNSA. CDR3 DNA sequence: TGTGCCAGCAGCGTCCTCCGGACAGCTGGAAACACCATATATTTT. Translated, it gives CASSVLRTAGNTIYF.

This clonotype was observed at least ten times. V gene TRBV18 combines with J gene TRBJ2-1; 9 positions agree with TRBD2. V gave up 0 bases and J gave up 8 bases; unmatched junction bases: 8. Germline CDR1 and CDR2: KGHSH and LQKENI. The CDR3 consists of 16 residues. This CDR3 is CASSPPGLAGFDEQFF. For the CDR3, the DNA is TGTGCCAGCTCACCACCCGGGCTAGCGGGATTTGATGAGCAGTTCTTC.

The chain uses TRBV4-2 and TRBJ1-4; D is ambiguous. The V end lost 0 bases, the J end lost 4 bases, and 9 bases lay between the germline ends. This CDR3 has 15 amino acids. CDR1 and CDR2 from the germline V gene are LGHNA and YNFKEQ. CDR3 sequence (DNA): TGTGCCAGCAGCCAAGATTACGGAATTAATGAAAAACTGTTTTTT. It translates to CASSQDYGINEKLFF.

This clonotype has at least ten counts. The gene calls are TRBV15 and TRBJ2-1; no firm D call. CDR3 length equals 14 residues. V was cut by 0 bases and J by 4 bases, with 7 bases left in between. The germline V gene has CDR1 LNHNV and CDR2 YYDKDF (reference sequence). In DNA form, the CDR3 reads TGTGCCACCAGCAGAGATTTGGGGTACAATGAGCAGTTCTTC. It encodes CATSRDLGYNEQFF.

This clonotype has just one count. This sequence joins TRBV20-1 and TRBJ2-5, with D unresolved. Germline values: CDR1 DFQATT, CDR2 SNEGSKA (reference sequence). V was cut by 0 bases and J by 5 bases, with 13 bases left in between. The CDR3 extends over 14 amino acids. The CDR3 loop reads CSARDTTSSETQYF. The CDR3 coding sequence is TGCAGTGCTAGAGACACTACCTCTTCGGAGACCCAGTACTTC.

This clonotype showed up just a few times. V gene TRBV27 combines with J gene TRBJ2-5, with 14 bases fitting TRBD2. The DNA end lines up better with TRBJ2-7; the J call may be wrong. CDR3 length equals 16 residues. Germline CDR1 MNHEY, CDR2 SMNVEV (reference sequence). The CDR3 here is CASWGLAGAGDYEQYF. The CDR3 DNA follows: TGTGCCAGCTGGGGACTAGCGGGAGCTGGAGACTACGAGCAGTACTTC.

A few counts support this clonotype. The chain has TRBV20-1 and TRBJ2-1, with D perhaps matching TRBD2 (6 bases). Germline assignment: CDR1 DFQATT and CDR2 SNEGSKA (reference sequence). This CDR3 has 11 residues. V shed 3 bases and J shed 9 bases, with 9 bases lying between them. The CDR3 loop is CSARAGREQFF. The CDR3 nucleotides read TGCAGTGCTAGGGCGGGGCGTGAGCAGTTCTTC.

Concerning this clonotype: Compared with germline, one end of the junction differs, possibly owing to a read error. This chain connects TRBV6-5 to TRBJ2-3; maybe TRBD1 (7 bases). This CDR3 contains 14 residues. Germline CDR1 reads MNHEY; CDR2 reads SVGAGI. CDR3 in amino acids: CACRGDWSTDTQYF. The CDR3 DNA reads TGTGCCTGCAGGGGGGATTGGAGCACAGATACGCAGTATTTT.